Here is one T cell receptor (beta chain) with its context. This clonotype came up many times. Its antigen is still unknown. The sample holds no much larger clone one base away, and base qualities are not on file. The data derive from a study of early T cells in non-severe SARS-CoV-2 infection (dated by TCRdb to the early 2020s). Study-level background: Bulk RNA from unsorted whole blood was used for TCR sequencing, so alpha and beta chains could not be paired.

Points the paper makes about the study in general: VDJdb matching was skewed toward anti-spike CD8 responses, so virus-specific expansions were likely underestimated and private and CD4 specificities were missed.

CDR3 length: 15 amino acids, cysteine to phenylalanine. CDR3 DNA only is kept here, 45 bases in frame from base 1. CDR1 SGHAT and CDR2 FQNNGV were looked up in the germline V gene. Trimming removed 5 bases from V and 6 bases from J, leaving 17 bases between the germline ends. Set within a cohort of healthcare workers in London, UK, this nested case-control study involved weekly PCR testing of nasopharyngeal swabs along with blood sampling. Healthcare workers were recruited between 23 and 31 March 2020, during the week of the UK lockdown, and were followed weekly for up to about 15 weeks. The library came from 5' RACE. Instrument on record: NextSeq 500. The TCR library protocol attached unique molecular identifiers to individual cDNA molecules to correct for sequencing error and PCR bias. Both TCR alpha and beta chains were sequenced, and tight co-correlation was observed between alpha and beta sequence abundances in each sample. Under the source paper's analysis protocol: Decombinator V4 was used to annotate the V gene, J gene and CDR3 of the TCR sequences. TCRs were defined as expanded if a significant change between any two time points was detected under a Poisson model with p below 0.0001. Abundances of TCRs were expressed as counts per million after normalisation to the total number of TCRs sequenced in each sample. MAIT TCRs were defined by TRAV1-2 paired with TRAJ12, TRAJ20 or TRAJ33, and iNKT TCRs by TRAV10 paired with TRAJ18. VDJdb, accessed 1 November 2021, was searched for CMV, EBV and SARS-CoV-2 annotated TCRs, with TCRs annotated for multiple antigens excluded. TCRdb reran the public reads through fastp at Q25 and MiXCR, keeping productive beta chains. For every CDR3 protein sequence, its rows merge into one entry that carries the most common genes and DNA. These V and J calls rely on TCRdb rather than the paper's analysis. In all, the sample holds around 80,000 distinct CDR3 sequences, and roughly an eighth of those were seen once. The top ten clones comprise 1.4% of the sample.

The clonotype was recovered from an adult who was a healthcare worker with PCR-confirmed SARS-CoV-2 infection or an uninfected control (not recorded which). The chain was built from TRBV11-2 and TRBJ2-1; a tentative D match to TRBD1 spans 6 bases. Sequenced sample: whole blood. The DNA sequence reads TGTGCCAGCAGCCAGGGGACCTTGGGCGTCAATGAGCAGTTCTTC. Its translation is CASSQGTLGVNEQFF.